This T cell receptor beta chain derives from a study of cytomegalovirus exposure and HLA in healthy donors. Sequenced by immunoSEQ multiplex PCR; TCRdb stores in-frame clones only, minus some. The table includes roughly 120,000 clones, 90% to 95% detected once. The CDR3 runs 16 residues. The receptor comes from a woman younger than 30 in good health and CMV-seronegative. The rearrangement uses TRBV7-5 and TRBJ2-6; TRBD1 is taken as the D call from the table, unchecked against the DNA. TRBV7-5 is shown as a pseudogene. The sample comprised PBMCs. The CDR3 DNA follows: TGTGTCAGAAGGAGAACCAGGGGGACAGGGGCCAACGTCCTGACTTTC. Translated, it gives CVRRRTRGTGANVLTF.